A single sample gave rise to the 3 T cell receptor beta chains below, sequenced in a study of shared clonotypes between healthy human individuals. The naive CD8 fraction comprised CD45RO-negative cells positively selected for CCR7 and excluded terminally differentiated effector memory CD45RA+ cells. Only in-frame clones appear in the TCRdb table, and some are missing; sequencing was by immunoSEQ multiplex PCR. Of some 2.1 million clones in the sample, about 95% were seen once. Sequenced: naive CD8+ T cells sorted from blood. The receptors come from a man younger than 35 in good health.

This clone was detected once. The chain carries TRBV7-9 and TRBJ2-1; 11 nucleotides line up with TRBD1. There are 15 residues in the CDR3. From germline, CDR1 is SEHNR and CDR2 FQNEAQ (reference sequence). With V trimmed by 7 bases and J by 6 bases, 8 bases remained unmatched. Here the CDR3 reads CASIRAGTGGNEQFF. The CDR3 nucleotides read TGTGCCAGCATCCGGGCCGGGACAGGGGGCAATGAGCAGTTCTTC.

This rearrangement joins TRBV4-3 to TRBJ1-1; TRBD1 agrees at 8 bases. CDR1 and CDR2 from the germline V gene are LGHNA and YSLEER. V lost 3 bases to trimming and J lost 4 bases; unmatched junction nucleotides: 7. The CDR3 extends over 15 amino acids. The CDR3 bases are TGCGCCAGCAGCCAGTATACCACAGGGGGCACTGAAGCTTTCTTT. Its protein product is CASSQYTTGGTEAFF.

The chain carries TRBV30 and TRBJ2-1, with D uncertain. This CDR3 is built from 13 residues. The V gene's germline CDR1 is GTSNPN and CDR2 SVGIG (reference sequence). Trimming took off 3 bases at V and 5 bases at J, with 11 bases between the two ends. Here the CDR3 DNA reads TGTGCCTGGAGGGGGAAAGGTAACAATGAGCAGTTCTTC. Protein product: CAWRGKGNNEQFF.